This T cell receptor beta chain was found in a study of shared clonotypes between healthy human individuals (dated by TCRdb to about 2020). Turning to the overall study: The cohort comprised a couple of women and a few men aged 18 to 49 years. Per donor, three plates each were used for CD4 naive and CD4 memory, two for CD8 naive, and one for CD8 memory. The study deeply sequenced blood TCR repertoires of five healthy adults to estimate repertoire size and the extent of clonotype sharing between individuals. To increase sequencing depth and limit assay-specific biases, TCR repertoire library preparation and sequencing were carried out by different laboratories using diverse techniques. Each donor's leukapheresis produced roughly between roughly 0.85 and 9.5 billion PBMCs. The research as a whole found: Only blood was sampled, and tissue TCR repertoires likely differ from those in blood. Incomplete sequencing was indicated by rarefaction of sorted-subset datasets, despite the large sequencing depth. The small number of donors limited the genetic and exposure-history diversity represented. Pairwise subsampling indicated that sequencing depth was expected to affect the degree of clonotype sharing among donors. Across a few donors, about 5% of naive CD4, 3% to 3.5% of naive CD8, about 2.3% of memory CD4, and 0.4% to 0.45% of memory CD8 clonotypes were shared. Compared with non-shared clonotypes, clonotypes shared by all four sorted-subset donors had higher generation probabilities. Larger estimated clonotype richness was generally found for naive subsets than for memory subsets.

Donors were healthy HIV-negative adults with no recently reported acute infections or vaccinations. Only Caucasian adults living in Nashville, Tennessee, USA were represented among the donors. CD4+ T cells were enriched through magnetic negative selection, after which naive cells were positively selected on CD45RA and the remaining negative fraction served as the memory subset. Blood was collected by leukapheresis, and PBMCs were isolated by Ficoll-Histopaque density gradient centrifugation and then cryopreserved in liquid nitrogen vapor phase. Purity and quantity of every magnetically sorted T cell population were checked by analytical flow cytometry. From each sorted fraction, genomic DNA was isolated and quantified by UV absorbance on a Nanodrop 2000c. Remarks on this clone: The target of this receptor is not known. Base quality data are lacking; no much larger clone is found one base away.

Counted from cysteine to phenylalanine, this CDR3 has 11 amino acids. This entry keeps only the CDR3 DNA: 33 bases, framed from base 1. CDR1 and CDR2 were assigned from the germline V gene as SGHTA and FQGTGA. V is shortened by 8 bases, J by 5 bases, and the region joining them spans 9 bases. TCR CDR3 regions were amplified from genomic DNA by multiplex PCR using the deep immunoSEQ assay. For each cell subset, the extracted genomic DNA was distributed evenly across all wells of several immunoSEQ 96-well plates, and each plate served as one replicate. For sorted subsets, each replicate PCR was loaded with around 200 ng genomic DNA, equivalent to 30,000 or so T cell genomes. The purified libraries were quantified using a Qubit 3.0 fluorometer, sized with a Bioanalyzer 2100, and then quantified again using the KAPA Library Quantification kit. Every immunoSEQ 96-well plate was sequenced on a dedicated single-read 150-cycle Illumina NextSeq 550 flow cell. In the original analysis: Because the immunoSEQ output included only junctional sequences and no quality scores, the filtering could not be the same as the filtering used for full-length reads. To assign V/J genes and CDR3, sequences were annotated against IMGT germline references using PyIR, a Python wrapper for IgBLAST v1.9. Reads were filtered out if the reads had weak V/J assignments (E-value above 1e-6), no CDR3, stop codons, out-of-frame junctions, or ambiguous translated residues. V3J clonotypes were defined by identical inferred V gene, J gene, and CDR3 amino acid sequence. Percentage overlap between repertoires was computed as shared unique clonotypes divided by the size of the smaller repertoire. Three approaches were used to assess repertoire richness: RTK rarefaction, the Chao1 estimator, and Recon v2.1 estimates of unobserved clonotypes. Generation probabilities were computed with OLGA for all TCRbeta clonotypes obtained by the gDNA method from a few donors. In TCRdb, the immuneACCESS table is reduced to in-frame sequences with V and J assigned. These tables do not hold every clone; where another copy was compared, an unresolved V gene accounts for under half, and the others remain unexplained. For V, J and clone size, that table is used; D and trimming come from the DNA. This sample holds a few million clones; 85% to 95% were observed only once. The leading ten clones occupy 0.35% to 0.5% of the sample.

The clonotype was recovered from a man aged 18 to 29 in good health. Some clones in this sample may be carry-over from other donors' samples. The material sequenced was naive CD4+ T cells from PBMCs. Sample cell subset or site, as interpreted from the label and publication: CD45RA+ positively selected. The sequence joins TRBV7-3 to TRBJ1-2; a tentative D call is TRBD1 (6 bases match). The CDR3 region has the sequence CASGQGYGYTF. The DNA sequence is given as TGTGCCAGCGGCCAGGGGTATGGCTACACCTTC.